This TCR beta chain was observed in a study of cytomegalovirus exposure and HLA in healthy donors. Study-wide results and caveats: Cytomegalovirus-associated status was assigned to about 170 TCR beta chains.

For this clone: The antigen remains undetermined.

With 4 bases removed from V and 4 bases from J, the gap between germline ends came to 4 bases. Germline lookup yields CDR1 SGHTA and CDR2 FQGNSA. The CDR3 length is 12 residues. In the PCR, 60 Vbeta and 13 Jbeta primers were used. Authors' methods: Later analysis identified tens of millions of unique TCR beta chains, 9 million to 13 million shared. Assay used: immunoSEQ multiplex PCR; TCRdb lists only in-frame clones, some missing. Clonal size and the V and J genes are those of that table, whereas D and trimming came from the DNA. The sample yields roughly 200,000 clones, roughly 80% seen once. Sequencing input: PBMCs. The TCR was taken from a woman under 30 in good health and CMV-seronegative. The genes are TRBV7-2 and TRBJ2-2; D is unresolved. The CDR3 spells CASSSRTGELFF. For the CDR3, the DNA is TGTGCCAGCAGCTCGCGCACCGGGGAGCTGTTTTTT. The whole variable domain, filled in from reference TRBV7-2 and TRBJ2-2, reads GAGVSQSPSNKVTEKGKDVELRCDPISGHTALYWYRQSLGQGLEFLIYFQGNSAPDKSGLPSDRFSAERTGGSVSTLTIQRTQQEDSAVYLCASSSRTGELFFGEGSRLTVL.